This TCR beta chain stems from a study of OX40 agonist ivuxolimab in advanced cancers. Data came from immunoSEQ multiplex PCR; TCRdb stores just in-frame clones and leaves some out. The repertoire holds roughly 43,000 clones, 89% seen once, with 10% to 15% in the top ten. The CDR3 has 15 residues. V was cut by 3 bases and J by 1 base, with 12 bases left in between. Germline V gene data show CDR1 as LGHNA and CDR2 as YSLEER. This clonotype was sampled from an adult with an advanced solid tumor such as melanoma, head and neck, liver or kidney cancer. The V gene is TRBV4-3, the J gene TRBJ1-1, with TRBD1 as a possible D gene (6 bases). The material was CD4+ or CD8+ T cells sorted from blood, obtained in a trial of the OX40 agonist ivuxolimab. The CDR3 reads CASSQRQATNTEAFF. The CDR3, as DNA: TGCGCCAGCAGCCAGAGACAGGCTACGAACACTGAAGCTTTCTTT.